The rows below give T cell receptor beta chains drawn from one sample of a study of T cell responses to AZD1222 COVID-19 vaccine. Libraries were prepared by immunoSEQ multiplex PCR; TCRdb keeps only in-frame clonotypes and omits some of them. The sample consists of over 90,000 clones, about 90% of them appearing once. The material was peripheral blood, obtained on day 0 of AZD1222 vaccination. The receptors come from an adult in good health. Each CDR3 is given with its conserved first and last residue. A D gene is named only where the DNA matches it firmly. Size is omitted from some rows. Given values are once, few, many or a class for expanded clones.

D gene: -
V gene: TRBV15
clone size: few
J gene: TRBJ2-7
CDR3 DNA: TGTGCCACCAGCAGGGGGCATGGGGACGAGCAGTACTTC
CDR3 protein: CATSRGHGDEQYF

D gene: TRBD2
V gene: TRBV5-4
clone size: -
J gene: TRBJ2-3
CDR3 DNA: TGTGCCAGCAATCCGGGGGGGTTCACAGATACGCAGTATTTT
CDR3 protein: CASNPGGFTDTQYF

D gene: -
V gene: TRBV19
clone size: few
J gene: TRBJ2-1
CDR3 DNA: TGTGCCAGTAGTATAGATCAGGGCAACTATGGCAATGAGCAGTTCTTC
CDR3 protein: CASSIDQGNYGNEQFF

D gene: -
V gene: TRBV27
clone size: -
J gene: TRBJ1-4
CDR3 DNA: TGTGCCAGCGGGCGGACATCCAGCCCGTTGCTAGGTGAAAAACTGTTTTTT
CDR3 protein: CASGRTSSPLLGEKLFF

D gene: -
V gene: TRBV25-1
clone size: -
J gene: TRBJ2-1
CDR3 DNA: TGTGCCAGCAGCATACGGGACGGTAAAAGCAATGAGCAGTTCTTC
CDR3 protein: CASSIRDGKSNEQFF

D gene: TRBD1
V gene: TRBV5-6
clone size: -
J gene: TRBJ2-7
CDR3 DNA: TGTGCCAGCAGCTTCCTAGGGACAGGGGGTTACGAGCAGTACTTC
CDR3 protein: CASSFLGTGGYEQYF

D gene: TRBD2
V gene: TRBV5-1
clone size: -
J gene: TRBJ2-7
CDR3 DNA: TGCGCCAGCAGCTTCGGGACTAGTTCCTACGAGCAGTACTTC
CDR3 protein: CASSFGTSSYEQYF

D gene: TRBD2
V gene: TRBV27
clone size: -
J gene: TRBJ2-1
CDR3 DNA: TGTGCCAGCAGTTTGGCTAGCGGGAGCTCCTACAATGAGCAGTTCTTC
CDR3 protein: CASSLASGSSYNEQFF

D gene: TRBD1
V gene: TRBV6-2/TRBV6-3
clone size: -
J gene: TRBJ1-2
CDR3 DNA: TGTGCCAGCAGCCAGGACAGGGGACAGGGTGACTATGGCTACACCTTC
CDR3 protein: CASSQDRGQGDYGYTF

D gene: -
V gene: TRBV14
clone size: -
J gene: TRBJ2-1
CDR3 DNA: TGTGCCAGCAGCCCCGAGAACTACAATGAGCAGTTCTTC
CDR3 protein: CASSPENYNEQFF

D gene: -
V gene: TRBV27
clone size: -
J gene: TRBJ2-3
CDR3 DNA: TGTGCCAGCAGGGGGATCAGCACAGATACGCAGTATTTT
CDR3 protein: CASRGISTDTQYF

D gene: -
V gene: TRBV2
clone size: -
J gene: TRBJ1-5
CDR3 DNA: TGTGCCAGCTTGGGAGGGGGGATCGGTCAGCCCCAGCATTTT
CDR3 protein: CASLGGGIGQPQHF

D gene: -
V gene: TRBV27
clone size: -
J gene: TRBJ1-2
CDR3 DNA: TGTGCCAGCAGTTTTGGGCCTTCAGTGTCGTCCTATGGCTACACCTTC
CDR3 protein: CASSFGPSVSSYGYTF

D gene: -
V gene: TRBV3-1/TRBV3-2
clone size: -
J gene: TRBJ2-3
CDR3 DNA: TGTGCCAGCAGCCTCCTACAAGATACGCAGTATTTT
CDR3 protein: CASSLLQDTQYF

D gene: -
V gene: TRBV7-9
clone size: -
J gene: TRBJ1-1
CDR3 DNA: TGTGCCAGCAGCTTGAGTATGAACACTGAAGCTTTCTTT
CDR3 protein: CASSLSMNTEAFF

D gene: TRBD1
V gene: TRBV5-6
clone size: -
J gene: TRBJ1-1
CDR3 DNA: TGTGCCAGCAGCGACTACCGGGACAGGGGGAAGGGAAACACTGAAGCTTTCTTT
CDR3 protein: CASSDYRDRGKGNTEAFF

D gene: -
V gene: TRBV19
clone size: -
J gene: TRBJ1-1
CDR3 DNA: TGTGCCAGTAAGGAGGGCGGAGTAAACACTGAAGCTTTCTTT
CDR3 protein: CASKEGGVNTEAFF

D gene: -
V gene: TRBV7-8
clone size: -
J gene: TRBJ2-3
CDR3 DNA: TGTGCCAGCAGCCGCGCCGTTTGGGCAGATACGCAGTATTTT
CDR3 protein: CASSRAVWADTQYF

D gene: TRBD1
V gene: TRBV9
clone size: -
J gene: TRBJ1-2
CDR3 DNA: TGTGCCAGCAGCGGGGGGACAGCTAACTATGGCTACACCTTC
CDR3 protein: CASSGGTANYGYTF